This T cell receptor beta chain was documented in a study of cytomegalovirus exposure and HLA in healthy donors. Study details: The use of the same platform for the 120 or so validation repertoires and the approximately 690 first-cohort repertoires was reported by a later analysis. General observations from the study: First-cohort TCR clusters were later found to tend to co-occur in the roughly 120 validation repertoires. Investigators reported under 200 TCR beta chains as tied to cytomegalovirus.

Sequencing was performed with immunoSEQ multiplex PCR; in TCRdb, only in-frame clones are kept and a portion is missing. The table shows 85,000 to 120,000 clones, with roughly 90% occurring only once. Germline V gene data show CDR1 as MNHEY and CDR2 as SVGAGI. With 8 bases clipped from V and 11 bases from J, the junction kept 9 bases outside the gene matches. CDR3 length: 12 amino acids. To note about this clone: The antigen remains unidentified.

The chain has TRBV6-5 and TRBJ1-2, with 9 bases identical to TRBD1. The sequence came from a woman under 30 in good health and CMV-seropositive. The sample taken for sequencing was PBMCs. The CDR3 sequence: CASQTGQGGYTF. The CDR3 coding sequence is TGTGCCAGCCAAACGGGACAGGGAGGTTACACCTTC.